Shown below are 32 T cell receptor beta chains from a single sample sequenced in a study of T cell responses to AZD1222 COVID-19 vaccine (dated by TCRdb to 2020 to 2022). The time point label corresponds to: baseline before first vaccination. The method behind the library was the immunoSEQ multiplex PCR assay. TCRdb's version of the immuneACCESS table is confined to in-frame rearrangements and falls short of the full clone set. An unresolved V gene accounts for under half of the shortfall where checked; the remainder is of unknown origin. The sample includes 130,000 to 150,000 clones, with approximately 90% observed a single time. The top ten hold approximately 16% of the sample. The source material was peripheral blood, sampled on day 0 of AZD1222 vaccination. These receptors all stem from an adult in good health.

The chain uses TRBV19 and TRBJ2-5; D might be TRBD1 (6 bases). This CDR3 region has 14 residues. V shed 4 bases and J shed 3 bases, with 12 bases lying between them. CDR1 is LNHDA, CDR2 SQIVND, per germline (reference sequence). In DNA, the CDR3 is TGTGCCAGTAGTAACTCAGGGGATGAAGAGACCCAGTACTTC. This gives the protein CASSNSGDEETQYF.

The chain joins TRBV29-1 to TRBJ1-3; D call uncertain. Trimming removed 4 bases from V and 2 bases from J, with 9 bases in between. Per the germline V gene, CDR1 is SQVTM and CDR2 is ANQGSEA. The CDR3 has 13 amino acids. The CDR3 region is CSVGVNTGNTIYF. CDR3 coding DNA: TGCAGCGTTGGGGTAAACACTGGAAACACCATATATTTT.

This chain uses TRBV7-3 with TRBJ1-3, with 8 bases identical to TRBD1. There are 14 residues in the CDR3. J gave up 3 bases and V 5 bases, and 3 bases lay outside the gene matches. Germline loops: CDR1 SGHTA, CDR2 FQGTGA. CDR3 nucleotides: TGTGCCAGCAGCCCACAGGGGGGTGGAAACACCATATATTTT. Protein: CASSPQGGGNTIYF.

The rearrangement links TRBV10-3 to TRBJ2-5; tentatively, D is TRBD1 or TRBD2 (5 bases each). V shed 2 bases and J shed 1 base, with 14 bases lying between them. Looked up from germline, CDR1 is ENHRY and CDR2 is SYGVKD. The CDR3 runs to 16 residues. The CDR3 sequence: CAISEEGLSAQETQYF. The CDR3, as DNA: TGTGCCATCAGTGAGGAGGGGCTCTCGGCCCAAGAGACCCAGTACTTC.

The V gene is TRBV7-2, the J gene TRBJ1-2; TRBD1 matches 8 bases. Germline CDR1 and CDR2: SGHTA and FQGNSA. Trimming at V came to 0 bases and at J to 4 bases, leaving 10 bases not matched to a gene. This CDR3 region has 17 residues. The DNA for the CDR3 is TGTGCCAGCAGCTTAGCGGGGGCAGGGGGCGGTTTCTATGGCTACACCTTC. Its protein is CASSLAGAGGGFYGYTF.

The CDR3 protein is CASSSPTGFYGYTF. CDR3 coding DNA: TGTGCCAGCAGTTCTCCGACAGGGTTCTATGGCTACACCTTC. This chain uses TRBV28 with TRBJ1-2, with 7 bases lining up with TRBD1. Germline V gene sequence: CDR1 MDHEN, CDR2 SYDVKM. Trimming at V came to 4 bases and at J to 4 bases, leaving 6 bases not matched to a gene. This CDR3 is 14 amino acids long.

The V gene is TRBV6-2 or TRBV6-3, the J gene TRBJ1-5; D ambiguous. Germline loops: CDR1 MNHEY, CDR2 SVGEGT. V was pared by 5 bases and J by 11 bases, with 16 bases between. The CDR3 contains 13 residues. The CDR3 nucleotides are TGTGCCAGCAGTCTCGGCGGCTTCGTGGCCCAGCATTTT. Encoded protein: CASSLGGFVAQHF.

This clone was detected once. V and J are TRBV2 and TRBJ1-5; D gene ambiguous. The V gene lost 3 bases and the J gene lost 12 bases, with 18 bases spanning the gap. The CDR3 has 14 amino acids. Germline V gene data show CDR1 as SNHLY and CDR2 as FYNNEI. Written as DNA, the CDR3 is TGTGCCAGCAGTGAGGTTCCTAGGACGCCGGGCCAGCATTTT. Translating gives CASSEVPRTPGQHF. The whole variable domain, remainder taken from reference TRBV2 and TRBJ1-5, is EPEVTQTPSHQVTQMGQEVILRCVPISNHLYFYWYRQILGQKVEFLVSFYNNEISEKSEIFDDQFSVERPDGSNFTLKIRSTKLEDSAMYFCASSEVPRTPGQHFGDGTRLSIL.

The J gene is TRBJ2-1, the V gene TRBV7-8, with 7 bases fitting TRBD2. The CDR3 is made up of 16 amino acids. The V segment lost 1 base and the J segment 6 bases; nucleotides outside the gene matches: 9. CDR1 SGHVS and CDR2 FQNEAQ come from the germline V gene. CDR3: CASSLVARSGTNEQFF. The CDR3 DNA follows: TGTGCCAGCAGCTTAGTAGCCCGAAGCGGGACCAATGAGCAGTTCTTC.

In DNA, the CDR3 is TGTGCCAGTAGTATGACCGGGACAGGGAACTATGGCTACACCTTC. It translates to CASSMTGTGNYGYTF. This chain links TRBV19 with TRBJ1-2; 9 bases map to TRBD1. Germline-derived CDR1 and CDR2 are LNHDA and SQIVND (reference sequence). Germline trimming cut 3 bases from V and 2 bases from J; bases unmatched to any gene: 4. The CDR3 totals 15 residues.

Of note for this clone: Other DNA sequences in this specimen translate into the identical CDR3. The chain carries TRBV30 and TRBJ1-1; tentative D call: TRBD1 (6 bases). The CDR3 sequence is 11 residues long. V was shortened by 2 bases and J by 8 bases, with 9 bases between the two germline ends. The germline V gene has CDR1 GTSNPN and CDR2 SVGIG (reference sequence). This chain's CDR3 is CAWSWGTEAFF. In DNA, the CDR3 is TGTGCCTGGAGTTGGGGGACAGAAGCTTTCTTT. Looking up the rest from reference TRBV30 and TRBJ1-1 gives the full variable domain: SQTIHQWPATLVQPVGSPLSLECTVEGTSNPNLYWYRQAAGRGLQLLFYSVGIGQISSEVPQNLSASRPQDRQFILSSKKLLLSDSGFYLCAWSWGTEAFFGQGTRLTVV.

The chain links TRBV18 to TRBJ1-5, with D possibly matching TRBD1 (6 bases). The V end lost 6 bases, the J end lost 6 bases, and 18 bases lay between the germline ends. Germline V gene lookup returns CDR1 KGHSH and CDR2 LQKENI. The CDR3 is 15 amino acids. The CDR3 nucleotides read TGTGCCAGCTCGCACGAGCAGGGGCATTCTCAGCCCCAGCATTTT. Translating gives CASSHEQGHSQPQHF.

The genes are TRBV11-3 and TRBJ1-2; D is ambiguous. This CDR3 has 15 residues. Germline CDR1 is SGHNT and CDR2 is YENEEA. V lost 1 base and J lost 6, with 15 bases in between. The CDR3 DNA is TGTGCCAGCAGCTTAGGTCTGATAGGGCCAGATGGCTACACCTTC. Protein: CASSLGLIGPDGYTF. Filled out from reference TRBV11-3 and TRBJ1-2, the complete variable domain reads EAGVVQSPRYKIIEKKQPVAFWCNPISGHNTLYWYLQNLGQGPELLIRYENEEAVDDSQLPKDRFSAERLKGVDSTLKIQPAELGDSAVYLCASSLGLIGPDGYTFGSGTRLTVV.

This sequence joins TRBV7-9 and TRBJ1-6; TRBD1 might be the D (6 bases). CDR3 length: 14 residues. V lost 5 bases and J lost 8, with 13 bases in between. CDR1 is SEHNR and CDR2 is FQNEAQ in the germline V gene (reference sequence). The CDR3 bases are TGTGCCAGCAGCCCCCGGGGGGGCGATTCACCCCTCCACTTT. Amino acid sequence: CASSPRGGDSPLHF.

This clone has more than one count but fewer than ten. This rearrangement joins TRBV3-1 (or the pseudogene TRBV3-2) to TRBJ1-4; no clear D gene. The germline V gene encodes CDR1 LGHDT and CDR2 YNNKEL (reference sequence). The CDR3 has 15 amino acids. Trimming left V 5 bases short and J 5 bases short, with 15 bases between. This CDR3 is CASSYVPGGNEKLFF. The CDR3 DNA follows: TGTGCCAGCAGCTACGTGCCCGGAGGCAATGAAAAACTGTTTTTT.

This clone has a single count. V usage is TRBV5-1 and J usage is TRBJ1-1, with TRBD1 as a possible D gene (6 bases). The CDR3 has 13 residues. Germline lookup yields CDR1 SGHRS and CDR2 YFSETQ. Trimming left V 4 bases short and J 2 bases short, with 9 bases between. This CDR3 reads CASSGGQNTEAFF. CDR3 DNA: TGCGCCAGCAGCGGGGGACAAAACACTGAAGCTTTCTTT.

V and J are TRBV4-3 and TRBJ2-5, with 11 positions matching TRBD2. This CDR3 has 14 amino acids. The germline V gene encodes CDR1 LGHNA and CDR2 YSLEER. J was trimmed by 5 bases and V by 4 bases; bases with no gene match: 3. The CDR3 DNA is TGCGCCAGCAGCCGGACTAGCGGGTTGGAGACCCAGTACTTC. Translation gives CASSRTSGLETQYF.

The CDR3 DNA reads as TGTGCCAGCAGCTTAGGCGCCAACAATGAGCAGTTCTTC. It translates to CASSLGANNEQFF. The chain links TRBV11-2 to TRBJ2-1, with D unclear. There are 13 residues in the CDR3. The germline V gene has CDR1 SGHAT and CDR2 FQNNGV. V was trimmed by 1 base and J by 5 bases, leaving 6 bases between them.

The V call is TRBV18, the J call TRBJ1-2; D gene unclear. Deletions cut 0 bases from V and 3 bases from J, with 8 bases between. The CDR3 is made up of 14 amino acids. Germline CDR1 reads KGHSH; CDR2 reads LQKENI. CDR3 in amino acids: CASSPPGTYYGYTF. The DNA for the CDR3 is TGTGCCAGCTCACCACCGGGAACCTACTATGGCTACACCTTC.

J is TRBJ1-3 and V is TRBV7-9; possibly TRBD1 for D (6 bases). V was cut by 9 bases and J by 0 bases, with 15 bases left in between. From germline, CDR1 is SEHNR and CDR2 FQNEAQ (reference sequence). This CDR3 comprises 15 residues. For the CDR3, the DNA is TGTGCCAGTAGGGACACAGGGACCTCTGGAAACACCATATATTTT. It specifies CASRDTGTSGNTIYF.

This chain links TRBV5-1 with TRBJ2-1, with D possibly matching TRBD1 (5 bases). Germline V gene data show CDR1 as SGHRS and CDR2 as YFSETQ. Trimming took 3 bases from V and 0 from J, leaving 10 bases between them. The CDR3 has 15 amino acids. CDR3 bases: TGCGCCAGCAGCTCGGACACAAGCTCCTACAATGAGCAGTTCTTC. Protein product: CASSSDTSSYNEQFF.

The chain links TRBV7-3 to TRBJ1-1, with D maybe TRBD1 (6 bases). V lost 1 base, J lost 1 base, and 7 bases lay in between. The CDR3 is 14 amino acids. Germline CDR1 is SGHTA and CDR2 is FQGTGA. CDR3 protein: CASSLRQENTEAFF. CDR3 nucleotides: TGTGCCAGCAGCTTAAGACAGGAGAACACTGAAGCTTTCTTT.

This chain uses TRBV5-1 with TRBJ1-6; D may be TRBD1 (5 bases). CDR3 length: 15 amino acids. Trimming pared 4 bases from V and 8 bases from J, leaving 16 bases between. Germline lookup yields CDR1 SGHRS and CDR2 YFSETQ. The CDR3, as DNA: TGCGCCAGCAGCGGGACCGGGACTAGAGATTCACCCCTCCACTTT. Protein: CASSGTGTRDSPLHF.

The table lists this clone with a count of one. This sequence joins TRBV28 and TRBJ2-7, with D uncertain. The CDR3 extends over 12 amino acids. Germline V gives CDR1 MDHEN, CDR2 SYDVKM. V lost 6 bases and J 6 bases, leaving 12 bases between the germline ends. The CDR3 coding sequence is TGTGCCAGCAGGCCAAACCACGGCGAGCAGTACTTC. Protein product: CASRPNHGEQYF.

The V call is TRBV10-3, the J call TRBJ1-2; no clear D. The germline V gene has CDR1 ENHRY and CDR2 SYGVKD. This CDR3 comprises 13 residues. CDR3: CANRAESNYGYTF. The CDR3 nucleotides read TGTGCGAACCGGGCGGAGTCTAACTATGGCTACACCTTC.

This clone was counted a few times. The chain employs TRBV2 and TRBJ2-7; D tentatively reads TRBD1 or TRBD2 (5 bases each). V was trimmed by 7 bases and J by 0 bases, leaving 10 bases between them. The CDR3 consists of 13 residues. Germline loops: CDR1 SNHLY, CDR2 FYNNEI. Here the CDR3 DNA reads TGTGCCAGCACGCCTGGGACCTCCTACGAGCAGTACTTC. Amino acids: CASTPGTSYEQYF.

The J gene is TRBJ1-3, the V gene TRBV7-8, with D unresolved. CDR1 and CDR2 (germline): SGHVS, FQNEAQ. This CDR3 contains 17 residues. V lost 2 bases and J 0 bases, leaving 14 bases between the germline ends. The CDR3 bases are TGTGCCAGCAGCTTAAATTCTGAGGCTTACTCTGGAAACACCATATATTTT. It codes for CASSLNSEAYSGNTIYF. Drawing the rest from reference TRBV7-8 and TRBJ1-3, the complete variable domain is GAGVSQSPRYKVAKRGQDVALRCDPISGHVSLFWYQQALGQGPEFLTYFQNEAQLDKSGLPSDRFFAERPEGSVSTLKIQRTQQEDSAVYLCASSLNSEAYSGNTIYFGEGSWLTVV.

In its sample, this clone was seen once. The rearrangement uses TRBV9 and TRBJ1-2, with 7 bases identical to TRBD1. In germline, CDR1 is SGDLS, CDR2 YYNGEE. J was trimmed by 5 bases and V by 6 bases; bases with no gene match: 13. The CDR3 contains 15 residues. The CDR3 protein is CASTGESQTGYGYTF. The CDR3 DNA sequence: TGTGCCAGCACCGGTGAGTCGCAGACAGGGTATGGCTACACCTTC.

The chain employs TRBV5-8 and TRBJ1-1; perhaps TRBD1 as D (5 bases). The V gene lost 1 base and the J gene lost 2 bases, with 12 bases spanning the gap. Germline V gives CDR1 SGHTS, CDR2 YDEGEE. CDR3 length equals 15 residues. The CDR3 loop reads CASSLTTGGNTEAFF. The CDR3 bases are TGTGCCAGCAGCTTGACCACGGGGGGAAACACTGAAGCTTTCTTT.

The gene calls are TRBV27 and TRBJ1-1; TRBD1 matches at 10 bases. This CDR3 has 15 residues. The ends lost 5 bases at V and 4 bases at J; junction bases unmatched: 7. Germline V gene data show CDR1 as MNHEY and CDR2 as SMNVEV (reference sequence). The CDR3 here is CASSPWTGGFTEAFF. As DNA, the CDR3 is TGTGCCAGCAGTCCTTGGACAGGGGGATTCACTGAAGCTTTCTTT.

The chain combines TRBV15 with TRBJ1-1; tentatively, D is TRBD1 (5 bases). V was shortened by 3 bases and J by 8 bases, with 10 bases between the two germline ends. The germline gives CDR1 LNHNV, CDR2 YYDKDF (reference sequence). There are 12 residues in the CDR3. The CDR3 coding sequence is TGTGCCACCAGCAGGGGGGTGGGGGAAGCTTTCTTT. Amino acid sequence: CATSRGVGEAFF.

Concerning this clone itself: This specimen includes other DNA sequences encoding the same CDR3. The chain carries TRBV5-4 and TRBJ1-6, with 12 bases identical to TRBD1. The length of the CDR3 is 15 residues. With 2 bases clipped from V and 10 bases from J, the junction kept 4 bases outside the gene matches. Germline CDR1 reads SGHNT; CDR2 reads YYREEE (reference sequence). CDR3 in DNA: TGTGCCAGCAGCTTAGGGACAGGGGGCGGGTCACCCCTCCACTTT. Encoded protein: CASSLGTGGGSPLHF.